The T cell receptor beta chain described here comes from a study of response to subunit inactivated influenza vaccine. Study-level points and caveats: Each seasonal influenza vaccination recruits few new T cells, the authors suggested.

The J segment lost 0 bases and the V segment lost 7 bases, leaving 8 bases of the junction unmatched. The CDR3 covers 17 residues. CDR1 and CDR2 (germline): DFQATT, SNEGSKA (reference sequence). With respect to this clonotype: Its antigen is currently unknown.

TCRdb used MiXCR to reprocess the RT-PCR reads, holding one entry per CDR3 protein. The table includes 500,000 or so distinct CDR3 sequences, about 17% detected once. This material consisted of CD4+ T cells sorted from PBMCs, taken around 25 months after vaccination. The clonotype originates from a man aged 45-69 years who received an inactivated influenza vaccine. The V call is TRBV20-1, the J call TRBJ2-1; 14 bases are shared with TRBD2. CDR3 region: CSVQGLAGASSYNEQFF. As DNA, the CDR3 is TGCAGTGTTCAGGGACTAGCGGGAGCTAGCTCCTACAATGAGCAGTTCTTC.